This paragraph reports one T cell receptor (beta chain). Its antigen remains unidentified. This sample was included in a study of CD8+CD57+ T cells in acquired aplastic anemia. In the study overall: Sorted cells (CD4+ and CD8+) yielded DNA amounts that averaged about 3.1 ug.

The use of genomic DNA as template underpinned the TCR beta VDJ and CDR3 profiling. MiXCR, applied by TCRdb to the reads, yields one record per CDR3 protein. The sample has 150,000 to 200,000 distinct CDR3 sequences, around 66% seen once. Study-level findings and limits: Found in both controls and patients were some 31 CD8+ CDR3 sequences. Any difference that existed in CD8+ Simpson's diversity between patients and controls was not significant.

Sequences were obtained from sorted CD4+, CD8+, or CD8+CD57+ T cells (not recorded which) from PBMCs. The clonotype was recovered from a human donor with severe aplastic anemia or a healthy control (not recorded which).

CDR3 protein: CASSIARPSDVFF. DNA for the CDR3: TGTGCCAGTAGTATTGCAAGACCCTCTGACGTTTTCTTT. V gene TRBV19 combines with J gene TRBJ1-1; D is unclear. CDR1 is LNHDA and CDR2 is SQIVND in the germline V gene (reference sequence). CDR3 length: 13 residues. The ends were cut back, 3 bases at V and 13 bases at J, with 18 bases in the middle.